Described below is a single T cell receptor beta chain sequence and its context. Germline CDR1 and CDR2: SQVTM and ANQGSEA. Trimming stripped 5 bases from V and 4 bases from J, with 23 bases between. The CDR3 covers 16 residues. This specimen comes from a study of blood T cell repertoires in COVID-19. Background on the study: COVID-19 samples, acute and convalescent, were from the United States, Italy and Spain.

Sequencing used immunoSEQ multiplex PCR; TCRdb keeps in-frame clones, though not all of them. Among about 170,000 clones listed, 70% to 90% were seen once. Assignment of participants to cohorts was predicated upon participant-reported clinical history. This chain uses TRBV29-1 with TRBJ1-2, with no clear D. This sequence was found in a woman aged 50 to 60 who had recovered from COVID-19. The sample consisted of PBMCs or T cells enriched from blood (not recorded which). The DNA for the CDR3 is TGCAGCGTTCCCCCTTATGATTGGGTTTCGGGCTATGGCTACACCTTC. This gives the protein CSVPPYDWVSGYGYTF.